This T cell receptor beta chain was documented in a study of OX40 agonist ivuxolimab in advanced cancers. The overall study: A diagnosis of hepatocellular carcinoma, melanoma, renal cell or head and neck cancer was present in dose-escalation patients. One hepatocellular carcinoma and a couple of cutaneous melanoma patients partially responded.

Regarding the study as a whole: Expanded clones tended on average to be more numerous among CD8+ T cells than CD4+. Patients with a partial response at 0.1-3.0 mg/kg had among the lowest clonal expansion.

Only in-frame clones appear in the TCRdb table, and some are missing; sequencing was by immunoSEQ multiplex PCR. The repertoire holds about 90,000 clones, with about 90% as singletons. For this clone: Antigen specificity is unknown.

Trimming removed 2 bases at V and 1 base at J, with 5 bases between. CDR3 length: 12 residues. Germline V gives CDR1 GTSNPN, CDR2 SVGIG (reference sequence). Sequences were derived from CD4+ or CD8+ T cells sorted from blood, sampled in a trial of the OX40 agonist ivuxolimab. The sequence was collected from an adult with an advanced solid tumor such as melanoma, head and neck, liver or kidney cancer. The chain links TRBV30 to TRBJ1-1; D remains ambiguous. This chain's CDR3 is CAWSSWNTEAFF. The CDR3 DNA is TGTGCCTGGAGTAGTTGGAACACTGAAGCTTTCTTT.